This T cell receptor beta chain was identified in a study of blood T cell repertoires in COVID-19. For the study at large: The United States, Italy and Spain were the sources of the acute and convalescent COVID-19 samples. The analysed material was cDNA or gDNA that came from T cells, B-cell-depleted T cells, or PBMCs.

The CDR3 runs 14 residues. Germline V gene data show CDR1 as MDHEN and CDR2 as SYDVKM. V dropped 7 bases and J dropped 9; count of bases not matched to a gene: 15. Original processing methods: Counts of nucleated cells, estimated from reference gene primer amplification, were obtained. Measured with immunoSEQ multiplex PCR; TCRdb has only the in-frame clones, and not every one. That table supplies the V and J calls and clone size; D and trimming were determined from the DNA. The sample has about 100,000 clones, around 88% seen once. The sample consisted of peripheral blood. The rearrangement uses TRBV28 and TRBJ2-7; 7 bases are a match to TRBD1. This clonotype originated in an older man with acute or convalescent COVID-19. The CDR3 sequence is CASNGQTGYSWQYF. Written as DNA, the CDR3 is TGTGCCAGCAACGGACAGACAGGGTATAGTTGGCAGTACTTC. The full variable domain, its missing parts supplied by reference TRBV28 and TRBJ2-7, is DVKVTQSSRYLVKRTGEKVFLECVQDMDHENMFWYRQDPGLGLRLIYFSYDVKMKEKGDIPEGYSVSREKKERFSLILESASTNQTSMYLCASNGQTGYSWQYFGPGTRLTVT.